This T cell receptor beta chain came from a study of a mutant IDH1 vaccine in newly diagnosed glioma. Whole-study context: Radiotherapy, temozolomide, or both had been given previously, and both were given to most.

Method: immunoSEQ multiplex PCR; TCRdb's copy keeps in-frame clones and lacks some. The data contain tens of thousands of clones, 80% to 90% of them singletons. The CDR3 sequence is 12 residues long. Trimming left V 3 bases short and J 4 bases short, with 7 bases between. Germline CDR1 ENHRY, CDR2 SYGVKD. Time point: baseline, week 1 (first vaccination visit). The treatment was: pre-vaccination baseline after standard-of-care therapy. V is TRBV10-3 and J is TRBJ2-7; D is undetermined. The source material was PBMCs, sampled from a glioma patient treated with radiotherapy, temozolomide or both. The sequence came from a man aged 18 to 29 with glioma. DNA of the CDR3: TGTGCCATCAGTGACAAGGGATACGAGCAGTACTTC. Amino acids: CAISDKGYEQYF.